This is a list of T cell receptor beta chains from one sample in a study of CD8 T cells in seronegative destructive rheumatoid arthritis. TCRdb's copy holds only in-frame clones and misses some; the assay was immunoSEQ multiplex PCR. The data show over 4,000 clones, with under 80% seen just once and under 40% held by the top ten. Sequencing was performed on CD8+ T cells from blood. Every receptor here comes from a woman aged 45 to 70 with seronegative destructive rheumatoid arthritis. Both conserved end residues are part of each CDR3. Fields, in order: V gene, J gene, CDR3 protein.

TRBV6-1,TRBJ2-1,CASSGYTYNEQFF
TRBV2,TRBJ1-2,CASRRQGVNYGYTF
TRBV28,TRBJ2-7,CASSLGPASSYEQYF
TRBV9,TRBJ2-3,CASSVEERGGRFTDTQYF
TRBV7-9,TRBJ2-7,CASSLGTGTYEQYF
TRBV9,TRBJ1-1,CASSVEGGVTNTEAFF
TRBV5-1,TRBJ2-7,CASSLSRGGSYEQYF
TRBV9,TRBJ1-2,CASSATGNGYTF
TRBV2,TRBJ2-3,CASSDGGADTQYF
TRBV6-5,TRBJ2-1,CASSYAGGNEQFF
TRBV27,TRBJ2-1,CASSSLGFGRINEQFF
TRBV28,TRBJ2-3,CASSLRLAGGPPNTDTQYF
TRBV30,TRBJ2-1,CAWSPPRTTPEQFF
TRBV11-2,TRBJ2-7,CASSSLQAYEQYF
TRBV18,TRBJ2-7,CASSEKSGASYEQYF
TRBV7-2,TRBJ2-6,CASSLSGQGYSGANVLTF
TRBV29-1,TRBJ2-7,CSVVRGNEQYF
TRBV7-9,TRBJ2-7,CASSFVRRSGGSYEQYF
TRBV27,TRBJ2-3,CASSPGAGGQDTQYF
TRBV7-3,TRBJ2-7,CASSLASPGTSGGARVYEQYF
TRBV30,TRBJ2-6,CACWDPGESGANVLTF
TRBV5-1,TRBJ1-5,CASSKTGPGSNQPQHF
TRBV5-1,TRBJ2-7,CASSFRGIGEQYF
TRBV15,TRBJ2-7,CATSRGRQGASYEQYF
TRBV6-6,TRBJ2-3,CASSKTSGESTDTQYF
TRBV6-5,TRBJ1-1,CASSYSVGTEAFF
TRBV27,TRBJ2-1,CASSLSAGSYNEQFF
TRBV5-1,TRBJ1-5,CASSLWTGENQPQHF
TRBV25-1,TRBJ2-5,CASSEYRGLETQYF
TRBV29-1,TRBJ2-7,CSVESGVGQGAYEQYF
TRBV27,TRBJ2-7,CASSRSQVYEQYF
TRBV27,TRBJ1-6,CASSFRGSNSPLHF